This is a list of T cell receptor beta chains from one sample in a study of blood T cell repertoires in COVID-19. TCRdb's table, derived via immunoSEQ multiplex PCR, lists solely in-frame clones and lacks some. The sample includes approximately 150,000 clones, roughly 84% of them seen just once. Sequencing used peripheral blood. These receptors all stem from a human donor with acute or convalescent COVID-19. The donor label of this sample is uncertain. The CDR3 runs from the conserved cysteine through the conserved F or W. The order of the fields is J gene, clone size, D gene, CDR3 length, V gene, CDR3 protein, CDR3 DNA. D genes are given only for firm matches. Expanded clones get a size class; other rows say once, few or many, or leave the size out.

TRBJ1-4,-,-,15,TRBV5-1,CASSLGGSGKEKLFF,TGCGCCAGCAGCTTGGGCGGGTCGGGAAAGGAAAAACTGTTTTTT
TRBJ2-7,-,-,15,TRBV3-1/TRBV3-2,CASTSGANLVGEQYF,TGTGCCAGCACATCTGGGGCCAATTTGGTGGGCGAGCAGTACTTC
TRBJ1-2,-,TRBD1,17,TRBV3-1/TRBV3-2,CASSLGQGAGSGYGYTF,TGTGCCAGCAGCCTAGGACAGGGGGCTGGGAGTGGCTATGGCTACACCTTC
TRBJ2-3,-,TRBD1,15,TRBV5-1,CASSPGQGSTDTQYF,TGCGCCAGCAGCCCGGGACAGGGGAGCACAGATACGCAGTATTTT
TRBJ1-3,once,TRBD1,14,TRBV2,CASSGTGGLNTIYF,TGTGCCAGCAGTGGGACAGGGGGCTTAAACACCATATATTTT
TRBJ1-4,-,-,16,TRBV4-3,CASSILKGAFNEKLFF,TGCGCCAGCAGCATACTGAAAGGGGCTTTTAATGAAAAACTGTTTTTT
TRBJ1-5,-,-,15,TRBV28,CASSLPDSPNQPQHF,TGTGCCAGCAGTTTACCGGACAGCCCCAATCAGCCCCAGCATTTT
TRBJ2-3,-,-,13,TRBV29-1,CSREGGSTDTQYF,TGCAGTAGGGAGGGGGGTAGCACAGATACGCAGTATTTT
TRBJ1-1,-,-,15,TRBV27,CASSLMGGTDTEAFF,TGTGCCAGCAGTTTAATGGGGGGTACGGACACTGAAGCTTTCTTT
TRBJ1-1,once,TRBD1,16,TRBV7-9,CASSTYRGRMNTEAFF,TGTGCCAGCAGCACCTACAGGGGGCGAATGAACACTGAAGCTTTCTTT
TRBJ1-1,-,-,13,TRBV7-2,CASRPGFGTEAFF,TGTGCCAGCAGGCCAGGGTTCGGCACTGAAGCTTTCTTT
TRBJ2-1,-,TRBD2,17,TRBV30,CAWSVWGTSGKFNEQFF,TGTGCCTGGAGTGTTTGGGGGACTAGCGGGAAGTTCAATGAGCAGTTCTTC
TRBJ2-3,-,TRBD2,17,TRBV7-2,CASSPRSKRGGTDTQYF,TGTGCCAGCAGCCCTAGGTCTAAGCGGGGGGGCACAGATACGCAGTATTTT
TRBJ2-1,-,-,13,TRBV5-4,CASSWRQGGEQFF,TGTGCCAGCAGCTGGCGGCAAGGCGGTGAGCAGTTCTTC
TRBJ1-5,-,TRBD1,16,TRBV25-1,CASSDARGQGNQPQHF,TGTGCCAGCAGTGATGCCAGGGGACAGGGCAATCAGCCCCAGCATTTT
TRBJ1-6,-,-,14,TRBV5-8,CASMRESYNSPLHF,TGTGCCAGCATGAGGGAATCCTATAATTCACCCCTCCACTTT
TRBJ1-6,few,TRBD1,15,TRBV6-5,CASSYTTGTDSPLHF,TGTGCCAGCAGTTATACGACAGGGACGGATTCACCCCTCCACTTT
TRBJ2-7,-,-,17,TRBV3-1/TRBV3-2,CASSQDRAGASSYEQYF,TGTGCCAGCAGCCAAGATCGAGCAGGGGCCAGCTCCTACGAGCAGTACTTC
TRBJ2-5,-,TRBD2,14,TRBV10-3,CAISEGLAGETQYF,TGTGCCATCAGTGAGGGACTAGCGGGGGAGACCCAGTACTTC
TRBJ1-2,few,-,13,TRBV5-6,CASILQGTYGYTF,TGTGCCAGCATCCTCCAGGGGACCTATGGCTACACCTTC
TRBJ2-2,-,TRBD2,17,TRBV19,CASSIGASGSNTGELFF,TGTGCCAGTAGTATAGGCGCTAGCGGGAGCAACACCGGGGAGCTGTTTTTT
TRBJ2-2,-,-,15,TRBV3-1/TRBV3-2,CASSPRDTAPGELFF,TGTGCCAGCAGCCCCCGGGACACGGCCCCCGGGGAGCTGTTTTTT
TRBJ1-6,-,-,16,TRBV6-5,CASSYGGRFRPEALHF,TGTGCCAGCAGTTACGGGGGGAGGTTCCGGCCCGAGGCCCTCCACTTT
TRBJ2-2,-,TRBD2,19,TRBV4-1,CASSQDPSGIIANTGELFF,TGCGCCAGCAGCCAAGACCCTAGCGGGATCATCGCGAACACCGGGGAGCTGTTTTTT
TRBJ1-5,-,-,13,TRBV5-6,CASSLDLNQPQHF,TGTGCCAGCAGCTTGGATCTCAATCAGCCCCAGCATTTT
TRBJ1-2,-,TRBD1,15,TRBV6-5,CASSYLGQGAGGYTF,TGTGCCAGCAGTTACCTCGGACAGGGGGCGGGAGGCTACACCTTC
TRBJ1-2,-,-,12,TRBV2,CASSEEATGYTF,TGTGCCAGCAGTGAAGAAGCGACTGGCTACACCTTC
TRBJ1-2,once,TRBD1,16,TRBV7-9,CASYRPGQGPDYGYTF,TGTGCCAGCTATCGCCCGGGACAGGGGCCCGACTATGGCTACACCTTC
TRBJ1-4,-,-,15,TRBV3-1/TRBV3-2,CASTLGGKGREKLFF,TGTGCCAGCACCCTAGGAGGGAAGGGACGCGAAAAACTGTTTTTT
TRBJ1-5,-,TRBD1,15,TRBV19,CASSITTGSNQPQHF,TGTGCCAGTAGTATTACGACAGGGAGCAATCAGCCCCAGCATTTT
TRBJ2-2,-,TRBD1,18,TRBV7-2,CASSFFIRTGTNTGELFF,TGTGCCAGCAGCTTCTTCATAAGGACAGGGACGAACACCGGGGAGCTGTTTTTT
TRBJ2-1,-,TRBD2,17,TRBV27,CASRRRTGTSGSNEQFF,TGTGCCAGCAGACGCCGGACCGGGACTAGCGGGAGCAATGAGCAGTTCTTC
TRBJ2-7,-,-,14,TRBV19,CASTQRGSSYEQYF,TGTGCCAGTACCCAACGAGGCAGTTCCTACGAGCAGTACTTC
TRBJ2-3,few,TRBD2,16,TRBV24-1,CATSDLLGTSMDTQYF,TGTGCCACCAGTGATTTGTTAGGGACTAGCATGGATACGCAGTATTTT
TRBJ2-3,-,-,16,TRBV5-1,CASSLAGEGDTDTQYF,TGCGCCAGCAGTCTGGCGGGAGAGGGGGACACAGATACGCAGTATTTT
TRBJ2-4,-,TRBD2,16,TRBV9,CASSKGLAGGSDIQYF,TGTGCCAGCAGCAAGGGACTAGCGGGGGGTTCTGACATTCAGTACTTC
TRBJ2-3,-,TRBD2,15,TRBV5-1,CASSIPAGKGDTQYF,TGCGCCAGCAGTATCCCAGCGGGAAAGGGGGATACGCAGTATTTT
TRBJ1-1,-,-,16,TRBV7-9,CASSSNMGHPNTEAFF,TGTGCCAGCAGCTCCAATATGGGACATCCGAACACTGAAGCTTTCTTT
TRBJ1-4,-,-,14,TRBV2,CASSPREGSEKLFF,TGTGCCAGCAGCCCAAGGGAGGGAAGTGAAAAACTGTTTTTT
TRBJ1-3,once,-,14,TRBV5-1,CASSEQGGINTIYF,TGCGCCAGCAGCGAACAGGGTGGGATTAACACCATATATTTT
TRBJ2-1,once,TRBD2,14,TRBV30,CAWRDSGRFGEQFF,TGTGCCTGGAGGGATAGCGGGAGATTTGGTGAGCAGTTCTTC
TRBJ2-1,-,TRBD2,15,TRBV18,CASPLTSGSLDEQFF,TGTGCCAGCCCCCTGACTAGCGGGTCCCTGGATGAGCAGTTCTTC